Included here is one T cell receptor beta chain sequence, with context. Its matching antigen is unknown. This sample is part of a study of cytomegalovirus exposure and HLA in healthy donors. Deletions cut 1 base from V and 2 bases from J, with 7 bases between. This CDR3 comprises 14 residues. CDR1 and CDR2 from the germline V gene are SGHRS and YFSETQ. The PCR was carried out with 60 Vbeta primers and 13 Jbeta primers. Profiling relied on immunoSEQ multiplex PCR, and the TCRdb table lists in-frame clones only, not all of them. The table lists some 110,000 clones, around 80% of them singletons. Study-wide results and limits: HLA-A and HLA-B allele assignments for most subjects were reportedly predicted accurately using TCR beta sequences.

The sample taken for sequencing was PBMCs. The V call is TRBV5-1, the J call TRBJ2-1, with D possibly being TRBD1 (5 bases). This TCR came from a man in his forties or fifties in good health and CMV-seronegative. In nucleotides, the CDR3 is TGCGCCAGCAGCTTGTTACAGGCCTACAATGAGCAGTTCTTC. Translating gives CASSLLQAYNEQFF.